The 8 T cell receptor beta chains reported below all come from one sample, sequenced in a study of blood T cell repertoires in COVID-19. TCRdb keeps only in-frame clones here, not all; method: immunoSEQ multiplex PCR. Of under 300,000 clones in the sample, around 88% were seen once. Sequencing was carried out using peripheral blood. The source of these receptors is a man older than 75 with acute or convalescent COVID-19.

This CDR3 reads CASSLGGQGFHEQYF. DNA of the CDR3: TGTGCCAGCAGCCTGGGGGGACAGGGGTTCCACGAGCAGTACTTC. V is TRBV7-3 and J is TRBJ2-7, with TRBD1 matching over 10 bases. V shed 5 bases and J 5 bases; nucleotides not matched to a gene: 9. The CDR3 sequence is 15 residues long. Germline lookup yields CDR1 SGHTA and CDR2 FQGTGA.

The genes are TRBV6-5 and TRBJ1-3; the match to TRBD1 covers 7 bases. The V gene's germline CDR1 is MNHEY and CDR2 SVGAGI. V was pared by 2 bases and J by 0 bases, with 1 base of the junction left unmatched. CDR3 size: 15 residues. This CDR3 is CASSYDRASGNTIYF. CDR3 nucleotide sequence: TGTGCCAGCAGTTACGACAGGGCCTCTGGAAACACCATATATTTT.

This clone came up once. Other DNA sequences within the sample encode an identical CDR3. The chain combines TRBV18 with TRBJ1-5, with D possibly being TRBD1 (5 bases). Between the trimmed V and J ends, which lost 2 bases and 3 bases, there was a span of 8 bases. The CDR3 sequence is 14 residues long. CDR1 and CDR2 from the germline V gene are KGHSH and LQKENI. This CDR3 reads CASSPGGANQPQHF. The CDR3, as DNA: TGTGCCAGCTCACCAGGAGGGGCCAATCAGCCCCAGCATTTT.

The chain employs TRBV7-2 and TRBJ1-1; D might be TRBD1 (6 bases). Germline-derived CDR1 and CDR2 are SGHTA and FQGNSA. V was shortened by 1 base and J by 5 bases, with 11 bases between the two germline ends. The CDR3 is 14 amino acids. CDR3 coding DNA: TGTGCCAGCAGCTTAGAAGGGGGTTGGACTGAAGCTTTCTTT. Translating it yields CASSLEGGWTEAFF.

The chain carries TRBV11-2 and TRBJ2-1; 14 nucleotides align to TRBD2. The ends lost 5 bases at V and 2 bases at J; junction bases unmatched: 11. Germline lookup yields CDR1 SGHAT and CDR2 FQNNGV. This CDR3 region has 19 residues. In nucleotides, the CDR3 is TGTGCCAGCAGCCTAATGACTAGCGGGAGGGCCTCCCCCTACAATGAGCAGTTCTTC. Its translation is CASSLMTSGRASPYNEQFF.

The chain recombines TRBV29-1 with TRBJ1-4, with unresolved D. Trimming pared 4 bases from V and 8 bases from J, leaving 11 bases between. Germline loops: CDR1 SQVTM, CDR2 ANQGSEA. CDR3 length: 12 amino acids. Here the CDR3 reads CSVVEGSEKLFF. The CDR3, as DNA: TGCAGCGTTGTTGAGGGATCGGAAAAACTGTTTTTT.

J is TRBJ1-2 and V is TRBV12-5; 7 bases agree with TRBD1. The trim removed 1 base at V and 6 bases at J, leaving 5 bases unmatched. In germline, CDR1 is LGHNT, CDR2 FRNRAP. CDR3 length: 14 amino acids. CDR3 sequence: CASGLASGTDGYTF. CDR3 sequence (DNA): TGTGCTAGTGGTTTGGCATCCGGGACAGATGGCTACACCTTC.

As concerns this clone: Other DNA sequences within the sample encode an identical CDR3. The rearrangement uses TRBV28 and TRBJ1-2; TRBD1 might be the D (5 bases). Looked up from germline, CDR1 is MDHEN and CDR2 is SYDVKM. This CDR3 spans 14 amino acids. Trimming left V 5 bases short and J 2 bases short, with 12 bases between. The CDR3 protein is CASSLRGGNYGYTF. CDR3 coding DNA: TGTGCCAGCAGTCTCCGTGGGGGGAACTATGGCTACACCTTC.